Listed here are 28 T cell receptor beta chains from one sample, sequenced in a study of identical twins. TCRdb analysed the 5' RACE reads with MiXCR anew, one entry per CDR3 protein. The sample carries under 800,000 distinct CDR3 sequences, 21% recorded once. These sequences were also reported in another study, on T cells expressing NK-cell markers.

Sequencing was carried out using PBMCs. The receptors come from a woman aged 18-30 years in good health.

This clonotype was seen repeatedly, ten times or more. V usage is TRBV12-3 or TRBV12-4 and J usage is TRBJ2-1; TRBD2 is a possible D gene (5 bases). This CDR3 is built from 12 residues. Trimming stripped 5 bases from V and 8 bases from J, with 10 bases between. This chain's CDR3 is CASSTRRYEQFF. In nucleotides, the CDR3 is TGTGCCAGCAGTACTCGGAGGTATGAGCAGTTCTTC.

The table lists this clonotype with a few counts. This chain's CDR3 is CASTQGATNNEQFF. CDR3 coding DNA: TGTGCCAGCACCCAAGGGGCTACCAACAATGAGCAGTTCTTC. The chain employs TRBV7-9 and TRBJ2-1, with D perhaps TRBD1 (5 bases). Germline V CDR1 and CDR2: SEHNR, FQNEAQ (reference sequence). V dropped 7 bases and J dropped 5 bases, with 15 bases sitting between them. The CDR3 length is 14 residues.

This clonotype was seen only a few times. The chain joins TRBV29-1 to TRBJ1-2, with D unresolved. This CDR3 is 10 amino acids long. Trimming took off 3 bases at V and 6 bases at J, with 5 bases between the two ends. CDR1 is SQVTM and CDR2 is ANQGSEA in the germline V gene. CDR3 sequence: CSVDVHGYTF. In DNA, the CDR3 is TGCAGCGTTGATGTCCATGGCTACACCTTC.

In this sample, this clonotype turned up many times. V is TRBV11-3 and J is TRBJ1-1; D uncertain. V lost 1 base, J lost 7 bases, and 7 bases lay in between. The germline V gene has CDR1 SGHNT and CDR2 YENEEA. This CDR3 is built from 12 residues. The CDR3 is CASSLGLIEAFF. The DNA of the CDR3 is TGTGCCAGCAGCTTAGGATTGATTGAAGCTTTCTTT.

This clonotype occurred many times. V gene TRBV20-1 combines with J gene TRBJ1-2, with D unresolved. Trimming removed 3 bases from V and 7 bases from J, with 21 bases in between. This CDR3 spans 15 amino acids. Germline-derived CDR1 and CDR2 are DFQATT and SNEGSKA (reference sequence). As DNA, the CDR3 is TGCAGTGCTAGTAGCTCTAGCGTGCTGAAAGGTGGCTACACCTTC. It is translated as CSASSSSVLKGGYTF.

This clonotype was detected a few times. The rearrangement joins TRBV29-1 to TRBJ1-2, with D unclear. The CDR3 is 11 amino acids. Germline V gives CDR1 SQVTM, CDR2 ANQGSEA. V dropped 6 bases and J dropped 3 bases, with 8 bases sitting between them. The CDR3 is CSVGLDYGYTF. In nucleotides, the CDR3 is TGCAGCGTCGGACTTGACTATGGCTACACCTTC.

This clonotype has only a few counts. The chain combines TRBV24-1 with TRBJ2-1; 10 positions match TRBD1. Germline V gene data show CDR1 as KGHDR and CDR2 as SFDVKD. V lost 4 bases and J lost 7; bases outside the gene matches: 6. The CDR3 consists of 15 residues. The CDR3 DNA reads TGTGCCACCAGTGACTCCTGGACAGGGGGAAATGAGCAGTTCTTC. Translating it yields CATSDSWTGGNEQFF.

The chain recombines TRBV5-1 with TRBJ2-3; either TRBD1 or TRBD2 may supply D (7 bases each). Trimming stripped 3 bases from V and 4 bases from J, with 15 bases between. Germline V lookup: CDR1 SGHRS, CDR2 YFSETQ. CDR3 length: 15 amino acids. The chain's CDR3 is CASSWGGQISDTQYF. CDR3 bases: TGCGCCAGCAGCTGGGGGGGACAGATCTCAGATACGCAGTATTTT.

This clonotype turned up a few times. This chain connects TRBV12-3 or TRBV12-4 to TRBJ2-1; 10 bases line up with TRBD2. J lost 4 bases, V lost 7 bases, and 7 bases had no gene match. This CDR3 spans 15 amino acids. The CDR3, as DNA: TGTGCCAGCATCCCTTCTAGCGGGGGATACAATGAGCAGTTCTTC. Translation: CASIPSSGGYNEQFF.

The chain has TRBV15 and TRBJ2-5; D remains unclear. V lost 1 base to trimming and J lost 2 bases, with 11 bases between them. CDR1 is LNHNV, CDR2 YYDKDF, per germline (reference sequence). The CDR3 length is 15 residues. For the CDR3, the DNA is TGTGCCACCAGCAGAGTAGGTAACCTACAAGAGACCCAGTACTTC. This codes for CATSRVGNLQETQYF.

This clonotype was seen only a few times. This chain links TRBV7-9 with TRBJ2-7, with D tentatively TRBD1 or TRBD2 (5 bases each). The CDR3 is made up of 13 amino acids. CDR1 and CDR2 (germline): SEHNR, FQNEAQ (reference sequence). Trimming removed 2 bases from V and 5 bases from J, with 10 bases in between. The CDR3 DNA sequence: TGTGCCAGCAGCTTAATGGGACGTGACGAGCAGTACTTC. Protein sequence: CASSLMGRDEQYF.

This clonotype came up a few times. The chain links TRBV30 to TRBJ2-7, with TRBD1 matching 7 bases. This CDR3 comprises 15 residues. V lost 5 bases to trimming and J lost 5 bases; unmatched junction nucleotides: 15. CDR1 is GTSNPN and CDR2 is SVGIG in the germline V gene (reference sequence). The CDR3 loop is CAWLRPGRQGDEQYF. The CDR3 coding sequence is TGTGCCTGGCTACGCCCGGGACGCCAGGGGGACGAGCAGTACTTC.

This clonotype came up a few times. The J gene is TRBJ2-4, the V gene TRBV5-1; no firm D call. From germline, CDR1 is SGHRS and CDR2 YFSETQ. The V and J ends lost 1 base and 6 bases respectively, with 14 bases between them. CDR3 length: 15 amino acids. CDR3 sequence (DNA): TGCGCCAGCAGCTTGACGACCGTTAAGCTAAACATTCAGTACTTC. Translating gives CASSLTTVKLNIQYF.

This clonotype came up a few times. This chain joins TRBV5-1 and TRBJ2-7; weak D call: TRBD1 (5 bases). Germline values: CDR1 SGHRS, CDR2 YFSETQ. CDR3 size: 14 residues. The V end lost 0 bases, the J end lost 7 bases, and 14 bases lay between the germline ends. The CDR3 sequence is CASSLGAGSWEQYF. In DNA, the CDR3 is TGCGCCAGCAGCTTGGGGGCAGGGTCGTGGGAGCAGTACTTC.

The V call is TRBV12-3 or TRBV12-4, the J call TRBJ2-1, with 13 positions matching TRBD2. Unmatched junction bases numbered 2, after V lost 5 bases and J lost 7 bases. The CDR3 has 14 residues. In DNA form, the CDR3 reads TGTGCCAGCAGTATGACTAGCGGGGGGAATGAGCAGTTCTTC. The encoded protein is CASSMTSGGNEQFF.

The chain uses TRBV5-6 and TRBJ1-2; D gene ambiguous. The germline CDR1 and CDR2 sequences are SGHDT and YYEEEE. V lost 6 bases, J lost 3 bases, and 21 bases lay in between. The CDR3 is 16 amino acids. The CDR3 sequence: CASTRWEVGSHYGYTF. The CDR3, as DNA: TGTGCCAGCACCAGATGGGAAGTTGGTAGCCACTATGGCTACACCTTC.

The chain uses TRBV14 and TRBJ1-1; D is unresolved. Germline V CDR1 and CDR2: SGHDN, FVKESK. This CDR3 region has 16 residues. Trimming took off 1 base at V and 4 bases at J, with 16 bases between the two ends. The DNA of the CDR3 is TGTGCCAGCAGCCAAGCCGGGCCTGGTGGTTTCACTGAAGCTTTCTTT. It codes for CASSQAGPGGFTEAFF.

DNA of the CDR3: TGCGCCAGCAGCTTGGTAACCCCGGACAGCTCCTACGAGCAGTACTTC. Translated, it gives CASSLVTPDSSYEQYF. The rearrangement links TRBV5-1 to TRBJ2-7; D is possibly TRBD1 (6 bases). V was shortened by 0 bases and J by 0 bases, with 13 bases between the two germline ends. The CDR3 extends over 16 amino acids. Germline V lookup: CDR1 SGHRS, CDR2 YFSETQ.

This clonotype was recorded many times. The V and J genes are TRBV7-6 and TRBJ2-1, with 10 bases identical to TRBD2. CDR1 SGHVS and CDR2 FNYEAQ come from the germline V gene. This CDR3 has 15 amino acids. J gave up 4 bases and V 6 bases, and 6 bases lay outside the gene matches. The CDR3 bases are TGTGCCAGCAGTTCGGGACTAGCGACTTACAATGAGCAGTTCTTC. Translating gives CASSSGLATYNEQFF. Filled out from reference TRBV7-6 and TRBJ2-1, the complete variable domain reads GAGVSQSPRYKVTKRGQDVALRCDPISGHVSLYWYRQALGQGPEFLTYFNYEAQQDKSGLPNDRFSAERPEGSISTLTIQRTEQRDSAMYRCASSSGLATYNEQFFGPGTRLTVL.

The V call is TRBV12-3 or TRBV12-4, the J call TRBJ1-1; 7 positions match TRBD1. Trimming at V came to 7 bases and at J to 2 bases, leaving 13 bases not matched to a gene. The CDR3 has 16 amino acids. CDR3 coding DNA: TGTGCCAGCATTCTAGACAGGGCTTTTTCTAACACTGAAGCTTTCTTT. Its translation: CASILDRAFSNTEAFF.

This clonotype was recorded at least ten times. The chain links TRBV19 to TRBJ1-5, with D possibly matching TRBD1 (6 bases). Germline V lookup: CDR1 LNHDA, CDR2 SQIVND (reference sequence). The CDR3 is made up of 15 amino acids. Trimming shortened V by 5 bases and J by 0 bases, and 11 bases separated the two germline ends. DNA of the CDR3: TGTGCCAGTAGTGCGGGGGCATATAGCAATCAGCCCCAGCATTTT. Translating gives CASSAGAYSNQPQHF.

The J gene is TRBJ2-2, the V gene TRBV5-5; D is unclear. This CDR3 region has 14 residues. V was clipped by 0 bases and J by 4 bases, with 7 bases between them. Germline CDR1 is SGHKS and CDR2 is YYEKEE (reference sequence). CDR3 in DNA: TGTGCCAGCAGCTTGGATACGGTCACCGGGGAGCTGTTTTTT. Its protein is CASSLDTVTGELFF.

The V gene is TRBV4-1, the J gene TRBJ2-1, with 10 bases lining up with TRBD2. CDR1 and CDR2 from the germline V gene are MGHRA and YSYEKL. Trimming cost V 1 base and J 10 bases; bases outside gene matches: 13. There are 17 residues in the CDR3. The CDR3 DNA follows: TGCGCCAGCAGCCAAGCTCCCCGGACTAGCGGTGCTGGGGAGCAGTTCTTC. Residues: CASSQAPRTSGAGEQFF.

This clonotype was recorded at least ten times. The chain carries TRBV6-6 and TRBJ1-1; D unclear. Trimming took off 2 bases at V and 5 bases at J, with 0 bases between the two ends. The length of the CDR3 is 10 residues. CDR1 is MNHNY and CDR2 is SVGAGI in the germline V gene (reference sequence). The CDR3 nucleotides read TGTGCCAGCAGTTACACTGAAGCTTTCTTT. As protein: CASSYTEAFF.

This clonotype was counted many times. The CDR3: CSASLAGADTQYF. The CDR3 DNA sequence: TGCAGTGCTAGTCTAGCGGGAGCAGATACGCAGTATTTT. The chain joins TRBV20-1 to TRBJ2-3, with 10 bases lining up with TRBD2. V lost 3 bases, J lost 4 bases, and 1 base stayed unmatched. The CDR3 covers 13 residues. Germline V lookup: CDR1 DFQATT, CDR2 SNEGSKA (reference sequence).

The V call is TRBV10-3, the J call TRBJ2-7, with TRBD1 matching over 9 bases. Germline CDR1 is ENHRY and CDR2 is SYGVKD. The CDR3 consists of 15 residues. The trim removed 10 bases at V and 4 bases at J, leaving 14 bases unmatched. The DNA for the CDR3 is TGTGCCACCAGAGCCCCGGGACAGGGAGAGTACGAGCAGTACTTC. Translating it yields CATRAPGQGEYEQYF.

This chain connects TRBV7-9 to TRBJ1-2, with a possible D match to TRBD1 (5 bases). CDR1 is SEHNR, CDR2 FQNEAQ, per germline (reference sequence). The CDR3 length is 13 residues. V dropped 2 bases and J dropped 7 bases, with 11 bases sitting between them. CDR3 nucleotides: TGTGCCAGCAGCTTAATGGGGGACGGTGGCTACACCTTC. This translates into CASSLMGDGGYTF.

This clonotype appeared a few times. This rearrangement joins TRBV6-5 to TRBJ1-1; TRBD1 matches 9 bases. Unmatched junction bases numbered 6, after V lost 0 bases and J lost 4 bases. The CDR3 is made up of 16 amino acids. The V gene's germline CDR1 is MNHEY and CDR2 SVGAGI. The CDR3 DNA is TGTGCCAGCAGTTACTCGCCGGACAGGGGTTCCACTGAAGCTTTCTTT. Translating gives CASSYSPDRGSTEAFF.